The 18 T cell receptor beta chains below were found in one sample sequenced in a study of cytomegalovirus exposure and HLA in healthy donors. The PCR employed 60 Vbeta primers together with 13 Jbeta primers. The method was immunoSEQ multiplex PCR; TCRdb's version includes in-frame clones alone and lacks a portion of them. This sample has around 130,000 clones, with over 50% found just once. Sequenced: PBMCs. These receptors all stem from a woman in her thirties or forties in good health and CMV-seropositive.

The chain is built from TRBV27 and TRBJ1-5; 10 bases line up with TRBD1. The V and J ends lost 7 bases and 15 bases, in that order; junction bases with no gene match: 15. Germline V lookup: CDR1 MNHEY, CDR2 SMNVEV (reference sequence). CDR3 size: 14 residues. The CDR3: CASKPLSQGTGVHF. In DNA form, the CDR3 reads TGTGCCAGCAAACCCCTCTCACAGGGGACAGGGGTGCATTTT.

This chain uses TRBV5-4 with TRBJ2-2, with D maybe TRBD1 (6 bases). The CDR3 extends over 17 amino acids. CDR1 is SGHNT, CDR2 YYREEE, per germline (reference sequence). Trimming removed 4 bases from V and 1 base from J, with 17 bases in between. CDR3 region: CASSPPPGHQNTGELFF. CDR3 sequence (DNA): TGTGCCAGCAGCCCTCCACCGGGACATCAGAACACCGGGGAGCTGTTTTTT. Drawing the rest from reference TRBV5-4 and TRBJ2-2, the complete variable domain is ETGVTQSPTHLIKTRGQQVTLRCSSQSGHNTVSWYQQALGQGPQFIFQYYREEENGRGNFPPRFSGLQFPNYSSELNVNALELDDSALYLCASSPPPGHQNTGELFFGEGSRLTVL.

In DNA form, the CDR3 reads TGTGCCAGCCCCTGGGGGCCGAACACTGAAGCTTTCTTT. Its translation is CASPWGPNTEAFF. The V gene is TRBV21-1, the J gene TRBJ1-1; TRBD1 is the table's D call, not checked against the DNA. TRBV21-1 is listed as a pseudogene. The CDR3 consists of 13 residues.

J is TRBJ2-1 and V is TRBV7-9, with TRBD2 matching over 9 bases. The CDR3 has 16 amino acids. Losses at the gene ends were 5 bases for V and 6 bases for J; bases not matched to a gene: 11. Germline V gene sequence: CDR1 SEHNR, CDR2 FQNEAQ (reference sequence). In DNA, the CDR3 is TGTGCCAGCAGCCGACACGAGAGCGGGAGGATCAATGAGCAGTTCTTC. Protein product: CASSRHESGRINEQFF.

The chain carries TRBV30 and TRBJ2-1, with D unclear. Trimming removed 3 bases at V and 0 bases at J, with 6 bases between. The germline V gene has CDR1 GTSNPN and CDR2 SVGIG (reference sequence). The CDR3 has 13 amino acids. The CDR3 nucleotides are TGTGCCTGGAGGGAGAGCTCCTACAATGAGCAGTTCTTC. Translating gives CAWRESSYNEQFF.

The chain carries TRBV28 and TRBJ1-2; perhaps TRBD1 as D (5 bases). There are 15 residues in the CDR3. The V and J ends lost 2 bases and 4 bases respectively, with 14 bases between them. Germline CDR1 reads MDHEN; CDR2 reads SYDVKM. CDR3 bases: TGTGCCAGCAGTTTACAACAGCTCGGGGGCTATGGCTACACCTTC. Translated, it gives CASSLQQLGGYGYTF.

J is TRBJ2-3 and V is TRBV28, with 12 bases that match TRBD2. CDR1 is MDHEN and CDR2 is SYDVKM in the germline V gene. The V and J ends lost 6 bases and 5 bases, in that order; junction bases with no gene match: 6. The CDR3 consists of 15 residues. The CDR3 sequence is CASSPTSGSKDTQYF. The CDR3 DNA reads TGTGCCAGCAGCCCGACTAGCGGGAGTAAAGATACGCAGTATTTT.

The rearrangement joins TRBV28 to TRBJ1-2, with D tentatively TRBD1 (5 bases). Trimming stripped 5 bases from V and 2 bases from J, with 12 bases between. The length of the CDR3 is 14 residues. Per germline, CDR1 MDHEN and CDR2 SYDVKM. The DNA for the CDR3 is TGTGCCAGCAGTAAACTGACAGAGAACTATGGCTACACCTTC. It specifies CASSKLTENYGYTF.

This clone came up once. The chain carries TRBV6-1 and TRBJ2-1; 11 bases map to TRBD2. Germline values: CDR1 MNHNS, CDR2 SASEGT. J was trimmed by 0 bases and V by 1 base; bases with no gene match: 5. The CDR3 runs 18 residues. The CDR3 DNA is TGTGCCAGCAGTGAAGTTAGACTAGCGGGGAACTCCTACAATGAGCAGTTCTTC. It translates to CASSEVRLAGNSYNEQFF.

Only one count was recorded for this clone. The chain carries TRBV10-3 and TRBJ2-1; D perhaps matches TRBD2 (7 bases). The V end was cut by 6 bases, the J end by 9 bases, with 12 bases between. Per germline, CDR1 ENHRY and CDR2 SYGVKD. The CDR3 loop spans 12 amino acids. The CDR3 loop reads CAIRGRGVEQFF. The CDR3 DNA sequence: TGTGCCATCAGAGGGAGGGGGGTTGAGCAGTTCTTC.

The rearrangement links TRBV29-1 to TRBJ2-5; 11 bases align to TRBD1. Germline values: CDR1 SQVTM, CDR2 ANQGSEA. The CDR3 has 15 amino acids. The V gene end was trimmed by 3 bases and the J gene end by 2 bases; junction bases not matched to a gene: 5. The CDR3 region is CSVEADRGRQETQYF. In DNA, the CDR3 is TGCAGCGTTGAGGCGGACAGGGGGCGGCAAGAGACCCAGTACTTC.

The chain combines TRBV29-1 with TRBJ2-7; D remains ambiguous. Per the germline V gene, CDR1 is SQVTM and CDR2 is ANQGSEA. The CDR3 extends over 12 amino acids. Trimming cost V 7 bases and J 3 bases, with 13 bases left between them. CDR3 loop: CSAGDNFYEQYF. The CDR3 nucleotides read TGCAGCGCTGGTGACAATTTCTACGAGCAGTACTTC.

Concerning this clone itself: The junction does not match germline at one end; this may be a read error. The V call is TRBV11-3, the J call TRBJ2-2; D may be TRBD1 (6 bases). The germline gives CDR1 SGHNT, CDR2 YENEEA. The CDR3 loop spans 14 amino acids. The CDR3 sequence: CASSFRTKDRDTEF. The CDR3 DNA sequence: TGTGCCAGCAGCTTCCGAACCAAAGATAGGGACACCGAATTT.

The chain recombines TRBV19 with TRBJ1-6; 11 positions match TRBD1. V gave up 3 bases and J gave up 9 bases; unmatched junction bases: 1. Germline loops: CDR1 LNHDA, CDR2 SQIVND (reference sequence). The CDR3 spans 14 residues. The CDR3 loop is CASSIGTGGSPLHF. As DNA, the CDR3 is TGTGCCAGTAGTATTGGGACAGGGGGTTCACCCCTCCACTTT. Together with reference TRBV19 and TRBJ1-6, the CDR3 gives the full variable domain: DGGITQSPKYLFRKEGQNVTLSCEQNLNHDAMYWYRQDPGQGLRLIYYSQIVNDFQKGDIAEGYSVSREKKESFPLTVTSAQKNPTAFYLCASSIGTGGSPLHFGNGTRLTVT.

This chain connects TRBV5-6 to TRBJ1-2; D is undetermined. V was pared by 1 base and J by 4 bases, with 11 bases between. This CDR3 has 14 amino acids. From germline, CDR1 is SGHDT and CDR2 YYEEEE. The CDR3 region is CASSLRGLGYGYTF. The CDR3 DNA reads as TGTGCCAGCAGCTTGCGAGGACTAGGCTATGGCTACACCTTC.

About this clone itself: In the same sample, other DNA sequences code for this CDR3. The CDR3 bases are TGCGCCAGCAGCTTGGGACAGGGGAGTTCACCCCTCCACTTT. It specifies CASSLGQGSSPLHF. The V gene is TRBV5-1, the J gene TRBJ1-6; TRBD1 matches at 8 bases. In germline, CDR1 is SGHRS, CDR2 YFSETQ. V was pared by 0 bases and J by 9 bases, with 2 bases of the junction left unmatched. This CDR3 is built from 14 residues.

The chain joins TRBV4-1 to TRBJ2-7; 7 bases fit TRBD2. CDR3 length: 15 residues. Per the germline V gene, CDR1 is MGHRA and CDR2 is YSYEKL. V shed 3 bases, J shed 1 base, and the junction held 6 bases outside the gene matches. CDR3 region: CASSQSSGASYEQYF. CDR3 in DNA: TGCGCCAGCAGCCAGTCTAGCGGAGCGTCCTACGAGCAGTACTTC.

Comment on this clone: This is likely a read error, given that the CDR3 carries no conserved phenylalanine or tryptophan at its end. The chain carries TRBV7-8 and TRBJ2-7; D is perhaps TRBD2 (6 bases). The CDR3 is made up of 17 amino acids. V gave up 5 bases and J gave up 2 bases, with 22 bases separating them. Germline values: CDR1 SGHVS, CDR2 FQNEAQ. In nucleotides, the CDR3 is TGTGCCAGCAGCCCAAAAACTTTTAGCGGAGGGGCCTACGAGCAGTACCTC. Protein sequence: CASSPKTFSGGAYEQYL.